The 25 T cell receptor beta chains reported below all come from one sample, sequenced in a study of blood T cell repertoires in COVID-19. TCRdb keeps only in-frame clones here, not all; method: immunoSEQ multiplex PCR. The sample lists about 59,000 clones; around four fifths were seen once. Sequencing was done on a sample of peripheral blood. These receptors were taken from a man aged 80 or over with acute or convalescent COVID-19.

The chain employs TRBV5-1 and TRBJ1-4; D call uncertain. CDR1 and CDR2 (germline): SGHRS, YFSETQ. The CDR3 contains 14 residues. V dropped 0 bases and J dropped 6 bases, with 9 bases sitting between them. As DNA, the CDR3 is TGCGCCAGCAGCTTGGATCCGGGTGATGAAAAACTGTTTTTT. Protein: CASSLDPGDEKLFF.

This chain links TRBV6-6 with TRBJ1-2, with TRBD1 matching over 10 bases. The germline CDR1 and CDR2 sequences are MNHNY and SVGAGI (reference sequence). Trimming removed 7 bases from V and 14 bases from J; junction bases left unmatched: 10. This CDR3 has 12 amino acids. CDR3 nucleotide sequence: TGTGCCAGCACCCAGGGGACAGGGGCTTCTACCTTC. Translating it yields CASTQGTGASTF.

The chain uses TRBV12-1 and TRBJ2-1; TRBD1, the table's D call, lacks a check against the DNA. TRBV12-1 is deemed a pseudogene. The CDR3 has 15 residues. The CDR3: CASSLTDRKYNEQFF. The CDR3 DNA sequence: TGTGCCAGCAGCTTGACCGACAGGAAATACAATGAGCAGTTCTTC.

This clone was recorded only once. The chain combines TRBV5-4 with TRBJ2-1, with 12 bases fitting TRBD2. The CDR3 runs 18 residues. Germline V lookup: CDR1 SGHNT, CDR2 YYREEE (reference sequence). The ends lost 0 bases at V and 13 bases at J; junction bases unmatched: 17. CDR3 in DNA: TGTGCCAGCAGCTTGGTCGTCCTAGCGGGAGGGCCCCCGCCCGGACAGTTCTTC. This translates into CASSLVVLAGGPPPGQFF.

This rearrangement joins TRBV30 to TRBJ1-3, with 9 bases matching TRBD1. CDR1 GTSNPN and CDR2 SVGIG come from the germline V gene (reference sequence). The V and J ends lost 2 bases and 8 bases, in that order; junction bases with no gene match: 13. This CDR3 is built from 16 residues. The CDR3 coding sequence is TGTGCCTGGAGTCGCCGGGACAGGGTTGGGGCGGACACCATATATTTT. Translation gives CAWSRRDRVGADTIYF.

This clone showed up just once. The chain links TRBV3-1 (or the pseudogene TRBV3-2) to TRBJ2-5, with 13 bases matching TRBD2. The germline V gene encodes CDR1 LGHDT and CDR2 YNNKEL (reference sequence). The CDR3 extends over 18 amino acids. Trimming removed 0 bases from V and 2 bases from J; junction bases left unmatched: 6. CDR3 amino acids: CASSQEKTSGGFQETQYF. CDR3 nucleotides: TGTGCCAGCAGCCAAGAGAAGACTAGCGGGGGGTTTCAAGAGACCCAGTACTTC.

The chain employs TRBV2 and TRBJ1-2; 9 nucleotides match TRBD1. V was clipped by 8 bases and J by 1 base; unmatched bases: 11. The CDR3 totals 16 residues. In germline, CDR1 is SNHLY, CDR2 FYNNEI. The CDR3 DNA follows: TGTGCCAGCCCCTCCTCAACAGGGGGCGATAACTATGGCTACACCTTC. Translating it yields CASPSSTGGDNYGYTF.

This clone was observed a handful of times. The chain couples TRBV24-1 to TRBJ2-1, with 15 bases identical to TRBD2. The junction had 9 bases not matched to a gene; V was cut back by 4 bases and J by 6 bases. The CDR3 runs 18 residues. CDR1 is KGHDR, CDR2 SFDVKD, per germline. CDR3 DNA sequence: TGTGCCACCAGTGAACATCCCGGGACTAGCGGGAGGCTCAATGAGCAGTTCTTC. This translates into CATSEHPGTSGRLNEQFF.

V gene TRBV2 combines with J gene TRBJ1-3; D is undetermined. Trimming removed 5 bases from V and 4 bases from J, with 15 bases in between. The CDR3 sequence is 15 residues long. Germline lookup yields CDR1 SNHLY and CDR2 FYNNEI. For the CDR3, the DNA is TGTGCCAGCAGTTTCGGGTCCTCGGGAGGAAACACCATATATTTT. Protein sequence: CASSFGSSGGNTIYF.

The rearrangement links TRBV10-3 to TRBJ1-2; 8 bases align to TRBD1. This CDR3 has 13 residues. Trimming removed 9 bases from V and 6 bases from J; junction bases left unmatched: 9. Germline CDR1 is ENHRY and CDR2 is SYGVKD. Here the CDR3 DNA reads TGTGCCATTCGGGGGCAGGGGGCAGATGGCTACACCTTC. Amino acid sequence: CAIRGQGADGYTF.

CDR3 in DNA: TGCAGCGTTGGGGGACAGCTCTATGGCTACACCTTC. Translating gives CSVGGQLYGYTF. The rearrangement joins TRBV29-1 to TRBJ1-2; 7 positions agree with TRBD1. Germline-derived CDR1 and CDR2 are SQVTM and ANQGSEA. This CDR3 spans 12 amino acids. J lost 4 bases, V lost 4 bases, and 3 bases had no gene match.

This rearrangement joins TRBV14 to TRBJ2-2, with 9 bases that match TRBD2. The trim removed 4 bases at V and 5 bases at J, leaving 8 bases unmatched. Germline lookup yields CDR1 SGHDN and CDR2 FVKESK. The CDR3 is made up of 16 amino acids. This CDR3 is CASSLAGGPRTGELFF. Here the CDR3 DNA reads TGTGCCAGCAGCCTTGCGGGAGGGCCGAGGACCGGGGAGCTGTTTTTT.

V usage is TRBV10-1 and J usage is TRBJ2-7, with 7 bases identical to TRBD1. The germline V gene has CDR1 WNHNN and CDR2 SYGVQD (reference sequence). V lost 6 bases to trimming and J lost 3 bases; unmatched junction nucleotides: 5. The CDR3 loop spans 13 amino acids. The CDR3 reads CASSPGTDYEQYF. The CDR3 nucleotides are TGCGCCAGCAGCCCAGGGACAGACTACGAGCAGTACTTC.

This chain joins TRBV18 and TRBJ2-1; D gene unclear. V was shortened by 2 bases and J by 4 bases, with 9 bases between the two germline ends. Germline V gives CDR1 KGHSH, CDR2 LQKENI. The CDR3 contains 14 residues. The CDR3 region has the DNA TGTGCCAGCTCACCAAGCTCGGAGTACAATGAGCAGTTCTTC. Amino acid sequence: CASSPSSEYNEQFF.

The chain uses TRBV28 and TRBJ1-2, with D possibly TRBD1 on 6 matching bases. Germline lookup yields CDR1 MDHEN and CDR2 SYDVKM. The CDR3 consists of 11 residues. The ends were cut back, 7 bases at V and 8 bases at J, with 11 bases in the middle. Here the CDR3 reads CASTSTGGYTF. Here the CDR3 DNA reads TGTGCCAGCACGTCAACAGGGGGCTACACCTTC.

The DNA of the CDR3 is TGTGCCAGCAGCTCTAGCGGGAGGGCCGGCACAGATACGCAGTATTTT. This encodes CASSSSGRAGTDTQYF. V is TRBV4-2 and J is TRBJ2-3; 12 bases map to TRBD2. Germline V gene lookup returns CDR1 LGHNA and CDR2 YNFKEQ. This CDR3 contains 16 residues. The junction had 4 bases not matched to a gene; V was cut back by 5 bases and J by 1 base.

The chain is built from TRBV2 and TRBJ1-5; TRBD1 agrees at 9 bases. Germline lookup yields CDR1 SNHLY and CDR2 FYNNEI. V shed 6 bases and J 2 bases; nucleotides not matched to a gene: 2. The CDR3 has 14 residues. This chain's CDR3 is CASSRDRGNQPQHF. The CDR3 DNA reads TGTGCCAGCAGCCGGGACAGGGGCAATCAGCCCCAGCATTTT. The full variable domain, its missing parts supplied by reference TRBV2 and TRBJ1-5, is EPEVTQTPSHQVTQMGQEVILRCVPISNHLYFYWYRQILGQKVEFLVSFYNNEISEKSEIFDDQFSVERPDGSNFTLKIRSTKLEDSAMYFCASSRDRGNQPQHFGDGTRLSIL.

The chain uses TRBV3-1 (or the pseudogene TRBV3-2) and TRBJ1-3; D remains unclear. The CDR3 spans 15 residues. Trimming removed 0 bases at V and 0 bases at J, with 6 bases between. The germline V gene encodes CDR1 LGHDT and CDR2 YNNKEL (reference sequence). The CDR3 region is CASSQEYSSGNTIYF. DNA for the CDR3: TGTGCCAGCAGCCAAGAGTACAGCTCTGGAAACACCATATATTTT.

CDR3 sequence reads: CASSLVPGSYEQYF. CDR3 sequence (DNA): TGCGCCAGCAGCTTGGTCCCGGGATCCTACGAGCAGTACTTC. The chain employs TRBV5-1 and TRBJ2-7, with D perhaps matching TRBD2 (5 bases). Germline assignment: CDR1 SGHRS and CDR2 YFSETQ. This CDR3 has 14 residues. The V end lost 0 bases, the J end lost 1 base, and 8 bases lay between the germline ends.

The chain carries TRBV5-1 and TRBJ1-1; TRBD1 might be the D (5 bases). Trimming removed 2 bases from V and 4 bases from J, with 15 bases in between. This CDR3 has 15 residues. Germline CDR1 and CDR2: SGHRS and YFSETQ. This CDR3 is CASSFKSGGSTEAFF. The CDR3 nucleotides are TGCGCCAGCAGCTTTAAGTCGGGGGGGAGCACTGAAGCTTTCTTT.

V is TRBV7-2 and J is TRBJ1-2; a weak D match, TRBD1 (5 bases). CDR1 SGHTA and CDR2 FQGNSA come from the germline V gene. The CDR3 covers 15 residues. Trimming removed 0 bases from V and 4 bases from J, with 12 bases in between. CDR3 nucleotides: TGTGCCAGCAGCTTAGCGGAGGGGATCCTCTATGGCTACACCTTC. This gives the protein CASSLAEGILYGYTF.

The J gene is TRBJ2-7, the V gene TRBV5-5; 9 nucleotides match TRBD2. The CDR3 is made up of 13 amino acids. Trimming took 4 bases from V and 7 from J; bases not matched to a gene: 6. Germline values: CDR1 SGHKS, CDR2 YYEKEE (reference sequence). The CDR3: CASSPSGVREQYF. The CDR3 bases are TGTGCCAGCAGCCCTAGCGGGGTGAGGGAGCAGTACTTC.

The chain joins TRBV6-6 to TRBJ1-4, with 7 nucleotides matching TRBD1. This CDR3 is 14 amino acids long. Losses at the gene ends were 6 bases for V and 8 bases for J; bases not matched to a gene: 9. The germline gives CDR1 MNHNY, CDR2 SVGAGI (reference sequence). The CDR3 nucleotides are TGTGCCAGCAGGGTGACAGGGATGAGCGAAAAACTGTTTTTT. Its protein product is CASRVTGMSEKLFF.

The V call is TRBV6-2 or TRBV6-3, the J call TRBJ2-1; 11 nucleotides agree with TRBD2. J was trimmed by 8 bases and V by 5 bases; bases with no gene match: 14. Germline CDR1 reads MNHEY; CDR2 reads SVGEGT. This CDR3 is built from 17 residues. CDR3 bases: TGTGCCAGCAGTCATAGCGGGGGGGCCTACCTACTGCATGAGCAGTTCTTC. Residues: CASSHSGGAYLLHEQFF.

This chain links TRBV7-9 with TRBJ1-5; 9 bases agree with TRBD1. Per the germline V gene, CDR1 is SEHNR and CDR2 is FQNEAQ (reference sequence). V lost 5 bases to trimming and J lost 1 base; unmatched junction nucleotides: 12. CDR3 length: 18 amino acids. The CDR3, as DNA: TGTGCCAGCAGCACACGTCCCGGGACAGGGACCAGCAATCAGCCCCAGCATTTT. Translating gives CASSTRPGTGTSNQPQHF.